A single sample is the source of the 8 T cell receptor beta chains below, sequenced in a study of blood T cell repertoires in COVID-19 (TCRdb year 2020). The library relied on the immunoSEQ multiplex PCR assay. The clones in this table, taken by TCRdb from immuneACCESS, are in-frame only. Not every clone is retained; where verified, under half of the shortfall comes from an unresolved V gene, and the cause of the rest is unknown. In this sample the table shows 25,000 to 30,000 clones, 93% of which occur a single time. The ten largest clones capture roughly 0.8% of the sample. Source material: peripheral blood. All receptors come from a woman in her 70s with COVID-19, enrolled during active disease.

The chain joins TRBV2 to TRBJ1-5, with a possible D match to TRBD1 (6 bases). Trimming removed 4 bases from V and 5 bases from J, with 12 bases in between. The CDR3 covers 14 residues. Germline V gene data show CDR1 as SNHLY and CDR2 as FYNNEI. CDR3 in amino acids: CASSVQGQDQPQHF. The CDR3 coding sequence is TGTGCCAGCAGTGTCCAGGGGCAGGATCAGCCCCAGCATTTT.

This rearrangement joins TRBV19 to TRBJ1-1; TRBD1 is a possible D gene (6 bases). The V gene lost 1 base and the J gene lost 2 bases, with 8 bases spanning the gap. CDR3 length: 14 residues. CDR1 and CDR2 (germline): LNHDA, SQIVND (reference sequence). CDR3 coding DNA: TGTGCCAGTAGTATAGGGACAGCAAACACTGAAGCTTTCTTT. It specifies CASSIGTANTEAFF. Supplemented by reference TRBV19 and TRBJ1-1, the full variable domain reads DGGITQSPKYLFRKEGQNVTLSCEQNLNHDAMYWYRQDPGQGLRLIYYSQIVNDFQKGDIAEGYSVSREKKESFPLTVTSAQKNPTAFYLCASSIGTANTEAFFGQGTRLTVV.

V gene TRBV7-9 combines with J gene TRBJ2-7, with 7 positions matching TRBD1. The ends lost 2 bases at V and 6 bases at J; junction bases unmatched: 13. The CDR3 runs to 16 residues. Germline CDR1 reads SEHNR; CDR2 reads FQNEAQ (reference sequence). The DNA for the CDR3 is TGTGCCAGCAGCTTACCCGGGACAGCAGGGCCGTCCGAGCAGTACTTC. Translating gives CASSLPGTAGPSEQYF.

This clone was seen only once. This sequence joins TRBV7-9 and TRBJ1-2, with TRBD1 identical over 8 bases. CDR1 SEHNR and CDR2 FQNEAQ come from the germline V gene (reference sequence). Trimming removed 5 bases from V and 7 bases from J; junction bases left unmatched: 6. The CDR3 has 13 amino acids. The CDR3 nucleotides are TGTGCCAGCAGCATGACAGGGGAATCTGGCTACACCTTC. This translates into CASSMTGESGYTF.

V gene TRBV19 combines with J gene TRBJ1-1; D gene uncertain. The CDR3 spans 13 residues. The germline V gene encodes CDR1 LNHDA and CDR2 SQIVND (reference sequence). V lost 5 bases to trimming and J lost 3 bases, with 10 bases between them. CDR3 residues: CASSLSRDTEAFF. Here the CDR3 DNA reads TGTGCCAGTAGTCTCTCCCGGGACACTGAAGCTTTCTTT.

The rearrangement links TRBV5-5 to TRBJ2-3; 9 bases match TRBD1. The V segment lost 4 bases and the J segment 5 bases; nucleotides outside the gene matches: 8. This CDR3 is built from 15 residues. In germline, CDR1 is SGHKS, CDR2 YYEKEE (reference sequence). CDR3 sequence reads: CASSPGTGWGDTQYF. The CDR3 bases are TGTGCCAGCAGCCCCGGGACAGGGTGGGGAGATACGCAGTATTTT.

The chain couples TRBV7-9 to TRBJ2-2; 10 nucleotides match TRBD1. The junction had 9 bases not matched to a gene; V was cut back by 4 bases and J by 1 base. The CDR3 extends over 18 amino acids. Germline values: CDR1 SEHNR, CDR2 FQNEAQ (reference sequence). The DNA of the CDR3 is TGTGCCAGCAGCTCCTATGGGACAGGGGTTGGGAACACCGGGGAGCTGTTTTTT. It translates to CASSSYGTGVGNTGELFF.

The gene calls are TRBV6-5 and TRBJ2-7; 8 bases agree with TRBD2. CDR1 is MNHEY and CDR2 is SVGAGI in the germline V gene. The CDR3 extends over 16 amino acids. V dropped 4 bases and J dropped 4; count of bases not matched to a gene: 12. The CDR3 here is CASSSPPGTREYEQYF. CDR3 DNA: TGTGCCAGCAGTTCTCCCCCCGGGACTAGGGAATACGAGCAGTACTTC.